These 13 T cell receptor beta chains originate from one sample sequenced in a study of T cells after yellow fever vaccination. TCRdb re-called the 5' RACE reads through MiXCR, storing one row per CDR3 protein. The data hold 300,000 or so distinct CDR3 sequences, with approximately 12% observed a single time. The sample consisted of CD4+ T cells sorted from PBMCs, taken 45 days after the yellow fever booster vaccination. The receptors were sampled from a man between 25 and 39 years old who received the YFV17D yellow fever vaccine.

In regard to this clonotype: No DNA is shown, since the ends of the CDR3 on it are uncertain; the CDR3 is the one TCRdb lists. The gene calls are TRBV29-1 and TRBJ2-5. The length of the CDR3 is 13 amino acids, counting both ends. CDR1 and CDR2 from the germline V gene are SQVTM and ANQGSEA. Here the CDR3 reads CSVASGTERPPNF.

This clonotype was found a few times. The chain joins TRBV7-8 to TRBJ1-1; no reliable D call. The CDR3 contains 13 residues. Germline loops: CDR1 SGHVS, CDR2 FQNEAQ. V dropped 3 bases and J dropped 0 bases, with 5 bases sitting between them. CDR3 sequence: CASSFRMNTEAFF. The DNA for the CDR3 is TGTGCCAGCAGCTTCCGCATGAACACTGAAGCTTTCTTT.

This clonotype was picked up many times. J is TRBJ2-3 and V is TRBV6-5; 8 nucleotides line up with TRBD2. This CDR3 contains 18 residues. In germline, CDR1 is MNHEY, CDR2 SVGAGI. The V gene end was trimmed by 6 bases and the J gene end by 2 bases; junction bases not matched to a gene: 16. The CDR3 protein is CASRSGSASGRSTDTQYF. CDR3 in DNA: TGTGCCAGCAGGTCCGGTAGTGCTAGCGGGCGGTCCACAGATACGCAGTATTTT.

The chain carries TRBV7-8 and TRBJ2-7; no definite D call. This CDR3 has 15 amino acids. Germline V gene sequence: CDR1 SGHVS, CDR2 FQNEAQ. V was cut by 0 bases and J by 3 bases, with 12 bases left in between. The CDR3 nucleotides read TGTGCCAGCAGCTTAGCGATCCAGCCTTACTACGAGCAGTACTTC. This encodes CASSLAIQPYYEQYF.

This clonotype was seen only a few times. V is TRBV20-1 and J is TRBJ2-3; TRBD2 matches 8 bases. Germline CDR1 DFQATT, CDR2 SNEGSKA (reference sequence). Trimming cost V 6 bases and J 3 bases; bases outside gene matches: 5. The CDR3 has 13 residues. The CDR3 region is CSASGRRTDTQYF. The CDR3 bases are TGCAGTGCGAGCGGGAGACGGACAGATACGCAGTATTTT.

This chain connects TRBV10-2 to TRBJ2-3; 9 nucleotides match TRBD2. The CDR3 spans 16 residues. CDR1 is WSHSY and CDR2 is SAAADI in the germline V gene. J gave up 6 bases and V 5 bases, and 12 bases lay outside the gene matches. DNA for the CDR3: TGCGCCAGCAGTAGTCGCGCGCGGGAGGGCCGTGATACGCAGTATTTT. Translated: CASSSRAREGRDTQYF.

This clonotype has more than one count but fewer than ten. Germline and junction disagree at one end, which may indicate a read error. The chain is built from TRBV20-1 and TRBJ2-1; tentatively, D is TRBD1 (6 bases). This CDR3 contains 12 residues. CDR1 and CDR2 from the germline V gene are DFQATT and SNEGSKA (reference sequence). In nucleotides, the CDR3 is TGCAGTGCTAGAGATGAGGAACAGGGAACGATCTTC. The encoded protein is CSARDEEQGTIF.

In the case of this clonotype: Since a much larger clone is just one base distant, this may be a read error. This chain connects TRBV29-1 to TRBJ2-3, with TRBD2 as a possible D gene (7 bases). This CDR3 spans 13 amino acids. The germline V gene encodes CDR1 SQVTM and CDR2 ANQGSEA. The CDR3 sequence is CSVGLVQGDPQYF. The CDR3 DNA reads as TGCAGCGTAGGACTAGTACAGGGAGATCCGCAGTATTTT.

This clonotype was seen a handful of times. The chain employs TRBV7-2 and TRBJ2-2; D not certain. Germline V CDR1 and CDR2: SGHTA, FQGNSA. The V gene lost 1 base and the J gene lost 7 bases, with 7 bases spanning the gap. The CDR3 runs to 13 residues. The CDR3 reads CASSLVGYGELFF. Here the CDR3 DNA reads TGTGCCAGCAGCTTAGTAGGGTACGGGGAGCTGTTTTTT.

V and J are TRBV9 and TRBJ2-2, with D tentatively TRBD2 (6 bases). V dropped 2 bases and J dropped 1 base, with 21 bases sitting between them. Germline assignment: CDR1 SGDLS and CDR2 YYNGEE. This CDR3 is 19 amino acids long. Written as DNA, the CDR3 is TGTGCCAGCAGCGTTGGTTGGCGGGATATCAAATTGAACACCGGGGAGCTGTTTTTT. The encoded protein is CASSVGWRDIKLNTGELFF.

This rearrangement joins TRBV5-1 to TRBJ2-1; D is perhaps TRBD1 or TRBD2 (7 bases each). Germline V gene sequence: CDR1 SGHRS, CDR2 YFSETQ. The CDR3 covers 18 residues. V lost 4 bases and J 2 bases, leaving 22 bases between the germline ends. The CDR3 loop reads CASSPGGGAKNPYNEQFF. CDR3 nucleotide sequence: TGCGCCAGCAGCCCAGGGGGGGGGGCGAAAAACCCCTACAATGAGCAGTTCTTC.

This rearrangement joins TRBV7-8 to TRBJ2-5; perhaps TRBD2 as D (6 bases). CDR1 and CDR2 (germline): SGHVS, FQNEAQ. The CDR3 is 16 amino acids. Trimming removed 2 bases from V and 4 bases from J, with 17 bases in between. CDR3 amino acids: CASSLQSSVRSETQYF. The CDR3 coding sequence is TGTGCCAGCAGCTTACAGTCTAGCGTGCGATCAGAGACCCAGTACTTC. Full variable domain (rest looked up from reference TRBV7-8 and TRBJ2-5): GAGVSQSPRYKVAKRGQDVALRCDPISGHVSLFWYQQALGQGPEFLTYFQNEAQLDKSGLPSDRFFAERPEGSVSTLKIQRTQQEDSAVYLCASSLQSSVRSETQYFGPGTRLLVL.

V and J are TRBV5-1 and TRBJ1-6, with D unresolved. The germline CDR1 and CDR2 sequences are SGHRS and YFSETQ. The ends were cut back, 0 bases at V and 14 bases at J, with 12 bases in the middle. There are 13 residues in the CDR3. CDR3 loop: CASSLEHRRALHF. The DNA for the CDR3 is TGCGCCAGCAGCTTGGAGCATCGGCGTGCCCTCCACTTT.